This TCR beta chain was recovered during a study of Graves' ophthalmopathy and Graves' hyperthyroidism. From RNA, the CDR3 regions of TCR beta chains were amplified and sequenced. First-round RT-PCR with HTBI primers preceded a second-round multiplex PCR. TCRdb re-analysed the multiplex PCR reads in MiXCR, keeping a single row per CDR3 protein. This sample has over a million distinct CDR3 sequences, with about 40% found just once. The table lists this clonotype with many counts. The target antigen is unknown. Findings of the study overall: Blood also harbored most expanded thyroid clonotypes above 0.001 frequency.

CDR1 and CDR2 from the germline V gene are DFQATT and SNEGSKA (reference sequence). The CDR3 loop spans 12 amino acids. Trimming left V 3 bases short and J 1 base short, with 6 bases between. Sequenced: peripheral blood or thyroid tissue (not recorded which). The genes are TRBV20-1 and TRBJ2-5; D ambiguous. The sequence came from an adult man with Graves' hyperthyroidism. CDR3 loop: CSASGRQETQYF. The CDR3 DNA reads TGCAGTGCTAGTGGGCGCCAAGAGACCCAGTACTTC.